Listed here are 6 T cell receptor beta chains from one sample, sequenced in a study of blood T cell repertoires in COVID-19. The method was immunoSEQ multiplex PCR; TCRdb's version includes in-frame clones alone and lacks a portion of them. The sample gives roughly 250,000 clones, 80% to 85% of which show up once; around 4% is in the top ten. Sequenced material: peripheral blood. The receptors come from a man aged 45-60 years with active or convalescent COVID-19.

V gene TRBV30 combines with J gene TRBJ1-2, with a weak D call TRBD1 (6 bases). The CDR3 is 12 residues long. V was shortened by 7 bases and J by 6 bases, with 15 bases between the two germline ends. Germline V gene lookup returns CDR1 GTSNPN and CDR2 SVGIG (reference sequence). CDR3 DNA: TGTGCCTCCTCTGGGGGCGTCCATGGCTACACCTTC. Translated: CASSGGVHGYTF.

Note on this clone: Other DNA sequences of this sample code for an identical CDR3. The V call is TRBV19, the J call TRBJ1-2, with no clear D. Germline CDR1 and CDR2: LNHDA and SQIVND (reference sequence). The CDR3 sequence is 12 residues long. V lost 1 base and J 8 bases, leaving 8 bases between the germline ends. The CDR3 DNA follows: TGTGCCAGTAGTATAGCGGCGGGAGGCTACACCTTC. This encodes CASSIAAGGYTF.

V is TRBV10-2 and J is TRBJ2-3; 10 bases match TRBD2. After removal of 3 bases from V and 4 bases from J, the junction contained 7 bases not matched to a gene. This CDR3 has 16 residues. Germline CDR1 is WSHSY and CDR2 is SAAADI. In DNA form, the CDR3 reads TGCGCCAGCAGTGAAAGGTCTAGCGGGGGTCCAGATACGCAGTATTTT. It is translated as CASSERSSGGPDTQYF.

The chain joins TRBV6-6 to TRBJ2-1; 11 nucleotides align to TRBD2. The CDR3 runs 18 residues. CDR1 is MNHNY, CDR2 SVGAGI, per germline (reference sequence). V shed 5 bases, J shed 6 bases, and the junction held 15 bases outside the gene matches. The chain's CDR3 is CASSPRLAGTTQGNEQFF. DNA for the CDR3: TGTGCCAGCAGTCCAAGACTAGCGGGGACCACTCAAGGCAATGAGCAGTTCTTC.

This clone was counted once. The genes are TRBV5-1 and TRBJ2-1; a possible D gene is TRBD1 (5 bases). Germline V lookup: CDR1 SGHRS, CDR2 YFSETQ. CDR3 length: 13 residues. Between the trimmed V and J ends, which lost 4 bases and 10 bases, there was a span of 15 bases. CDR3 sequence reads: CASSSNRKGEQFF. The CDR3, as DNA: TGCGCCAGCAGCAGCAACAGGAAAGGAGAGCAGTTCTTC.

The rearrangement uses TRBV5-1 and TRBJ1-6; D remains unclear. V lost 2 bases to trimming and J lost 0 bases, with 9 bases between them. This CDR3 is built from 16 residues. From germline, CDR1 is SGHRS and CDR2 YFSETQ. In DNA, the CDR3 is TGCGCCAGCAGCTTTGCGGGGAACTCCTATAATTCACCCCTCCACTTT. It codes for CASSFAGNSYNSPLHF.